This section outlines one T cell receptor beta chain sequence together with its context. The assay was immunoSEQ multiplex PCR, and TCRdb's table has in-frame clones only and misses some. The table includes around 190,000 clones, 90% to 95% detected once. The sample originates from a study of T cell responses to AZD1222 COVID-19 vaccine. V was trimmed by 6 bases and J by 4 bases, leaving 12 bases between them. The CDR3 is made up of 13 amino acids. The TCR originated in an adult who received the AZD1222 COVID-19 vaccine. The sample here was peripheral blood, taken 28 days after the second AZD1222 dose. V gene TRBV12-3 or TRBV12-4 combines with J gene TRBJ1-1, with a weak D call TRBD1 (5 bases). DNA for the CDR3: TGTGCCAGCAGGTCCACAGGTTTCACTGAAGCTTTCTTT. Translating gives CASRSTGFTEAFF.